These 10 T cell receptor beta chains were sequenced from one sample in a study of T cell changes during pregnancy in multiple sclerosis. Clones were sequenced by immunoSEQ multiplex PCR, and TCRdb holds only the in-frame ones, with some missing. The sample yields tens of thousands of clones, approximately 94% seen once. The specimen was CD4+ T cells from peripheral blood mononuclear cells, collected in the second trimester of pregnancy. The receptors stem from a female donor with multiple sclerosis, enrolled in a pregnancy study.

This clone was seen just once. The genes are TRBV5-1 and TRBJ2-1; D is undetermined. The germline gives CDR1 SGHRS, CDR2 YFSETQ. The CDR3 is 15 residues long. Trimming stripped 5 bases from V and 4 bases from J, with 16 bases between. CDR3 protein: CASRESSYGYNEQFF. The CDR3, as DNA: TGCGCCAGCAGGGAGTCGTCGTATGGATACAATGAGCAGTTCTTC.

This chain uses TRBV10-3 with TRBJ2-3, with TRBD2 as a possible D gene (5 bases). Per the germline V gene, CDR1 is ENHRY and CDR2 is SYGVKD. V lost 8 bases and J lost 4, with 7 bases in between. This CDR3 region has 11 residues. CDR3 sequence reads: CAISAADTQYF. DNA for the CDR3: TGTGCCATCTCAGCGGCAGATACGCAGTATTTT.

V is TRBV11-3 and J is TRBJ2-7, with D perhaps matching TRBD1 (6 bases). CDR1 and CDR2 (germline): SGHNT, YENEEA. V shed 5 bases and J shed 2 bases, with 16 bases lying between them. The CDR3 contains 15 residues. The CDR3 sequence: CASSKGQGKTYEQYF. The CDR3 nucleotides are TGTGCCAGCAGCAAGGGACAAGGGAAAACCTACGAGCAGTACTTC.

This clone was detected only once. The chain couples TRBV27 to TRBJ1-5; D is possibly TRBD1 (6 bases). The CDR3 is 16 residues long. Germline V gene sequence: CDR1 MNHEY, CDR2 SMNVEV (reference sequence). V shed 1 base and J shed 0 bases, with 10 bases lying between them. Here the CDR3 DNA reads TGTGCCAGCAGTTTATACGGCAGGGGTAGCAATCAGCCCCAGCATTTT. Translation: CASSLYGRGSNQPQHF.

The V call is TRBV19, the J call TRBJ2-3; no definite D call. CDR3 length: 14 residues. V was shortened by 0 bases and J by 5 bases, with 9 bases between the two germline ends. Germline V gene sequence: CDR1 LNHDA, CDR2 SQIVND (reference sequence). In DNA form, the CDR3 reads TGTGCCAGTAGTATAGATGTACAGAGAGATACGCAGTATTTT. Protein product: CASSIDVQRDTQYF. The complete variable domain, with remaining parts taken from reference TRBV19 and TRBJ2-3, reads DGGITQSPKYLFRKEGQNVTLSCEQNLNHDAMYWYRQDPGQGLRLIYYSQIVNDFQKGDIAEGYSVSREKKESFPLTVTSAQKNPTAFYLCASSIDVQRDTQYFGPGTRLTVL.

The chain has TRBV23-1 and TRBJ1-1; maybe TRBD1 (5 bases). TRBV23-1 is designated an ORF whose function remains uncertain. With 4 bases removed from V and 4 bases from J, the gap between germline ends came to 13 bases. The CDR3 spans 14 residues. CDR3 in amino acids: CASSRVTGGTEAFF. The CDR3 bases are TGCGCCAGCAGTCGTGTCACCGGGGGCACTGAAGCTTTCTTT.

The chain links TRBV7-3 to TRBJ2-2; D is ambiguous. Trimming removed 6 bases from V and 0 bases from J, with 5 bases in between. Germline-derived CDR1 and CDR2 are SGHTA and FQGTGA. The CDR3 is made up of 13 amino acids. CDR3: CASRSTNTGELFF. CDR3 DNA: TGTGCCAGCAGGTCTACGAACACCGGGGAGCTGTTTTTT.

This clone was picked up one time. This chain uses TRBV6-5 with TRBJ2-7; 9 bases align to TRBD2. Trimming cost V 4 bases and J 5 bases; bases outside gene matches: 12. CDR3 length: 16 amino acids. Germline CDR1 is MNHEY and CDR2 is SVGAGI. The CDR3 here is CASSFEAGGPRDEQYF. The CDR3 DNA is TGTGCCAGCAGTTTCGAGGCGGGAGGGCCTAGGGACGAGCAGTACTTC.

The CDR3 is CASSIGQGSEKLFF. The CDR3 DNA reads TGTGCCAGCAGCATCGGACAGGGGAGCGAAAAACTGTTTTTT. The genes are TRBV9 and TRBJ1-4, with 9 bases aligning to TRBD1. The germline V gene has CDR1 SGDLS and CDR2 YYNGEE. This CDR3 has 14 amino acids. J gave up 8 bases and V 4 bases, and 6 bases lay outside the gene matches. Based on the CDR3 plus reference TRBV9 and TRBJ1-4, the full variable domain is DSGVTQTPKHLITATGQRVTLRCSPRSGDLSVYWYQQSLDQGLQFLIQYYNGEERAKGNILERFSAQQFPDLHSELNLSSLELGDSALYFCASSIGQGSEKLFFGSGTQLSVL.

The chain has TRBV9 and TRBJ2-6; the D gene is possibly TRBD1 (6 bases). CDR3 length: 15 residues. V was trimmed by 0 bases and J by 2 bases, leaving 6 bases between them. Germline lookup yields CDR1 SGDLS and CDR2 YYNGEE. This CDR3 is CASSVGTAGANVLTF. The CDR3 nucleotides are TGTGCCAGCAGCGTAGGGACAGCTGGGGCCAACGTCCTGACTTTC.